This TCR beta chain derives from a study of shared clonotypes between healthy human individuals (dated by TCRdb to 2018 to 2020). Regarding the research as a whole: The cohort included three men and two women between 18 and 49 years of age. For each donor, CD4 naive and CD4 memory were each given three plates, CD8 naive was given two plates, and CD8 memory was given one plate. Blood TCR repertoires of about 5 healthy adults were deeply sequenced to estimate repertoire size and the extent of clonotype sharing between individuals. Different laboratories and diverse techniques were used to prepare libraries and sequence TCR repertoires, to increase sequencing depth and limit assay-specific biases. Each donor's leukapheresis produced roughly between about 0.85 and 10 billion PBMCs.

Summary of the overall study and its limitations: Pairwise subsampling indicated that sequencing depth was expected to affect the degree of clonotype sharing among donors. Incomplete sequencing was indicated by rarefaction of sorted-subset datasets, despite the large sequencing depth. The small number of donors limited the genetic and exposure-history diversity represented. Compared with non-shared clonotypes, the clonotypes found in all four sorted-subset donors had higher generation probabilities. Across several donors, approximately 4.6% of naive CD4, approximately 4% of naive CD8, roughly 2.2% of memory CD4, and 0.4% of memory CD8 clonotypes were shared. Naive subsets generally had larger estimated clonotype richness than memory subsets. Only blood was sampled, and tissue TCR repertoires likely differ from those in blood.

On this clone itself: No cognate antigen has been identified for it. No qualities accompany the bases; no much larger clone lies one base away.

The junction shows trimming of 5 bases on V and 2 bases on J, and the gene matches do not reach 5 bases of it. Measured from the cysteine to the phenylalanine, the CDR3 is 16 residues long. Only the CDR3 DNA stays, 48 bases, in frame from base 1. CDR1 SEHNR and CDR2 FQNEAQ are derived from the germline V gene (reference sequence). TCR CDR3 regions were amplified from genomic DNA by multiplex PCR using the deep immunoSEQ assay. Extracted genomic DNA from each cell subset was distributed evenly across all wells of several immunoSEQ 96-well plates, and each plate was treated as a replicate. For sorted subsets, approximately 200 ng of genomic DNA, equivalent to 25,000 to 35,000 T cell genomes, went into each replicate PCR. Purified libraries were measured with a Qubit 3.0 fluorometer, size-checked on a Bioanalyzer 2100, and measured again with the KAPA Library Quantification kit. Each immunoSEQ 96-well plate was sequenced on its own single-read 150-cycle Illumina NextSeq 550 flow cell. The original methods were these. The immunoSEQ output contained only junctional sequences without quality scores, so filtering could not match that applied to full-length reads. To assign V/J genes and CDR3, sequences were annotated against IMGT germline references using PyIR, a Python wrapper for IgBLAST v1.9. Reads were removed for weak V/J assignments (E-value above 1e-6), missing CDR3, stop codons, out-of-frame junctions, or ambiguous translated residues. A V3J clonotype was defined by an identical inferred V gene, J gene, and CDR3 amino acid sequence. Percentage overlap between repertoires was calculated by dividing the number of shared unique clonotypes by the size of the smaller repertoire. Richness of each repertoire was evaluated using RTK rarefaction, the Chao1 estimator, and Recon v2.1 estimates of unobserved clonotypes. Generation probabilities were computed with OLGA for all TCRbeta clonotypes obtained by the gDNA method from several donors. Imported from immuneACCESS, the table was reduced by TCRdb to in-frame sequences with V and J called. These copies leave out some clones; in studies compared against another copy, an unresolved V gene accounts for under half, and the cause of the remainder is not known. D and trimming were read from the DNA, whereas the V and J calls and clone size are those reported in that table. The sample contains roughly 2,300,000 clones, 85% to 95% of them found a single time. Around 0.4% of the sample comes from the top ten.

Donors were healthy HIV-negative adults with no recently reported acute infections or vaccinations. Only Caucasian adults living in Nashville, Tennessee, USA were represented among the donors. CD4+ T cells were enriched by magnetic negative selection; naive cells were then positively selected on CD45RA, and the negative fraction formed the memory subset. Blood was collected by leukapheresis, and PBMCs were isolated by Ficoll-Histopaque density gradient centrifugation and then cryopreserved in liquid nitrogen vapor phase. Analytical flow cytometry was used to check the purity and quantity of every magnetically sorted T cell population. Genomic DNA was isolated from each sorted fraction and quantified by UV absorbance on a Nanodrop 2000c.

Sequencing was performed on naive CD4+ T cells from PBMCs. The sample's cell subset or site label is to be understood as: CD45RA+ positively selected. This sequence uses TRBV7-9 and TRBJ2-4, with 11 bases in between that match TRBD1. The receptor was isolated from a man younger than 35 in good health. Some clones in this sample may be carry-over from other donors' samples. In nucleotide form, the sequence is TGTGCCAGCAGCCCTGGGACAGGGGGGACCAAAAACATTCAGTACTTC. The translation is CASSPGTGGTKNIQYF.